This TCR beta chain stems from a study of cytomegalovirus exposure and HLA in healthy donors. Study-level information: Caucasian-associated ancestry cluster membership applied to about four fifths of some 400 genotyped donors. Overall study findings and caveats: Later work showed greater clonal expansion in HLA-associated TCR beta chains than in equally common others. The presence/absence work took it that sequencing depth was about the same across donors.

This clone was seen a few times. Antigen unknown. PCR involved 60 Vbeta and 13 Jbeta primers. Here immunoSEQ multiplex PCR was the method, and the copy in TCRdb shows in-frame clones only, minus some. The data contain roughly 130,000 clones, around 67% of them singletons. Trimming cost V 8 bases and J 0 bases; bases outside gene matches: 9. The CDR3 contains 15 residues. CDR1 is MNHEY, CDR2 SMNVEV, per germline (reference sequence). The material sequenced was PBMCs. J is TRBJ2-7 and V is TRBV27, with 8 bases aligning to TRBD2. The TCR was taken from a woman aged 35 to 49 in good health and CMV-seropositive. In nucleotides, the CDR3 is TGTGCCAGCTCACGGGGGGGAGGAAGCTCCTACGAGCAGTACTTC. The encoded protein is CASSRGGGSSYEQYF.